A single sample gave rise to the 23 T cell receptor beta chains below, sequenced in a study of shared clonotypes between healthy human individuals. Sequencing was performed with immunoSEQ multiplex PCR; in TCRdb, only in-frame clones are kept and a portion is missing. The table lists more than 2 million clones, roughly 94% of them singletons. Input material: naive CD4+ T cells sorted from blood. Noted subset: CD45RA+ positively selected. These receptors came from a man between 18 and 35 years old in good health.

The genes are TRBV5-1 and TRBJ2-5; TRBD2 aligns across 8 bases. The CDR3 has 15 amino acids. The germline gives CDR1 SGHRS, CDR2 YFSETQ. Losses at the gene ends were 0 bases for V and 4 bases for J; bases not matched to a gene: 5. The CDR3 is CASSLVGGAGETQYF. In DNA, the CDR3 is TGCGCCAGCAGCTTGGTCGGGGGGGCCGGAGAGACCCAGTACTTC. The variable domain in full, with the rest retrieved from reference TRBV5-1 and TRBJ2-5, is KAGVTQTPRYLIKTRGQQVTLSCSPISGHRSVSWYQQTPGQGLQFLFEYFSETQRNKGNFPGRFSGRQFSNSRSEMNVSTLELGDSALYLCASSLVGGAGETQYFGPGTRLLVL.

The chain recombines TRBV7-9 with TRBJ2-1, with 9 nucleotides matching TRBD2. V shed 5 bases and J 8 bases; nucleotides not matched to a gene: 7. CDR3 length: 14 residues. Germline lookup yields CDR1 SEHNR and CDR2 FQNEAQ (reference sequence). The CDR3 DNA reads TGTGCCAGCAGCCCTCTAGCGGGACGGGATGAGCAGTTCTTC. It translates to CASSPLAGRDEQFF.

The chain has TRBV6-6 and TRBJ2-7; possibly TRBD1 or TRBD2 for D (5 bases each). In germline, CDR1 is MNHNY, CDR2 SVGAGI (reference sequence). The V end was cut by 9 bases, the J end by 1 base, with 13 bases between. This CDR3 contains 13 residues. CDR3 amino acids: CARMGRDSYEQYF. The DNA for the CDR3 is TGTGCCAGGATGGGACGGGATTCCTACGAGCAGTACTTC.

The chain uses TRBV28 and TRBJ1-2; D is unclear. Per germline, CDR1 MDHEN and CDR2 SYDVKM. This CDR3 contains 11 residues. Trimming left V 7 bases short and J 5 bases short, with 8 bases between. CDR3 sequence: CASKGGYGYTF. For the CDR3, the DNA is TGTGCCAGCAAGGGAGGGTATGGCTACACCTTC.

This chain joins TRBV11-2 and TRBJ1-2; weak D call: TRBD1 (6 bases). Germline CDR1 and CDR2: SGHAT and FQNNGV. V was shortened by 4 bases and J by 4 bases, with 10 bases between the two germline ends. This CDR3 comprises 13 residues. CDR3 in amino acids: CASSSTGIYGYTF. The CDR3 region has the DNA TGTGCCAGCAGCTCTACAGGGATCTATGGCTACACCTTC.

The chain has TRBV6-5 and TRBJ2-3, with D unresolved. The V and J ends lost 7 bases and 2 bases respectively, with 10 bases between them. The germline V gene encodes CDR1 MNHEY and CDR2 SVGAGI. The length of the CDR3 is 13 residues. This chain's CDR3 is CASTEPSTDTQYF. The DNA for the CDR3 is TGTGCCAGCACCGAACCGTCCACAGATACGCAGTATTTT.

The chain employs TRBV25-1 and TRBJ2-7, with 9 bases matching TRBD2. CDR1 MGHDK and CDR2 SYGVNS come from the germline V gene. The CDR3 extends over 16 amino acids. J was trimmed by 5 bases and V by 2 bases; bases with no gene match: 10. CDR3 sequence: CASSEKRGDLFNEQYF. CDR3 DNA sequence: TGTGCCAGCAGTGAAAAGCGGGGGGACCTTTTTAACGAGCAGTACTTC.

The V call is TRBV11-2, the J call TRBJ2-5, with D perhaps matching TRBD1 or TRBD2 (5 bases each). Trimming took 5 bases from V and 5 from J, leaving 15 bases between them. The CDR3 is made up of 14 amino acids. Germline CDR1 and CDR2: SGHAT and FQNNGV. The CDR3 sequence: CASSPMWGKETQYF. The CDR3 DNA reads TGTGCCAGCAGCCCTATGTGGGGGAAGGAGACCCAGTACTTC.

The V gene is TRBV5-1, the J gene TRBJ2-1; 9 bases align to TRBD2. The CDR3 runs to 16 residues. The germline V gene encodes CDR1 SGHRS and CDR2 YFSETQ. V lost 5 bases to trimming and J lost 0 bases; unmatched junction nucleotides: 6. Here the CDR3 DNA reads TGCGCCAGCAGAGTGATTAGCGGGAGCTCCTACAATGAGCAGTTCTTC. The encoded protein is CASRVISGSSYNEQFF.

A note on this clone: The same CDR3 arises from other DNA sequences in this sample as well. This chain connects TRBV6-5 to TRBJ1-2; unclear D gene. Per the germline V gene, CDR1 is MNHEY and CDR2 is SVGAGI. The ends were cut back, 0 bases at V and 5 bases at J, with 4 bases in the middle. The CDR3 length is 12 residues. Written as DNA, the CDR3 is TGTGCCAGCAGTTACTCGGGTTATGGCTACACCTTC. Its protein is CASSYSGYGYTF.

The chain links TRBV15 to TRBJ2-7, with TRBD1 matching 9 bases. The trim removed 8 bases at V and 0 bases at J, leaving 23 bases unmatched. Germline V gene sequence: CDR1 LNHNV, CDR2 YYDKDF (reference sequence). This CDR3 spans 20 amino acids. The DNA for the CDR3 is TGTGCCACCGCCATCCCGAAGGGGACAGGGTTCTTTCCCGACTCCTACGAGCAGTACTTC. Residues: CATAIPKGTGFFPDSYEQYF.

The rearrangement joins TRBV19 to TRBJ1-5; no reliable D call. The CDR3 length is 15 residues. The V and J ends lost 7 bases and 2 bases respectively, with 15 bases between them. Germline-derived CDR1 and CDR2 are LNHDA and SQIVND (reference sequence). DNA of the CDR3: TGTGCCAGTAACGCTGTGAATGCACGCAATCAGCCCCAGCATTTT. It yields the protein CASNAVNARNQPQHF.

Worth noting for this clone: Other DNA sequences of this sample code for an identical CDR3. This chain joins TRBV19 and TRBJ2-7; TRBD1 agrees at 9 bases. The CDR3 extends over 15 amino acids. Per germline, CDR1 LNHDA and CDR2 SQIVND (reference sequence). Unmatched junction bases numbered 7, after V lost 5 bases and J lost 2 bases. CDR3 loop: CASSASGTGTYEQYF. CDR3 sequence (DNA): TGTGCCAGTAGTGCTTCCGGGACAGGGACCTACGAGCAGTACTTC.

The genes are TRBV10-3 and TRBJ2-7, with a possible D match to TRBD1 (5 bases). V was pared by 3 bases and J by 0 bases, with 9 bases between. CDR3 length: 14 amino acids. The germline V gene encodes CDR1 ENHRY and CDR2 SYGVKD. The CDR3 protein is CAISDRALSYEQYF. The CDR3 nucleotides read TGTGCCATCAGTGACAGGGCCCTCTCCTACGAGCAGTACTTC.

This rearrangement joins TRBV18 to TRBJ1-1; D may be TRBD1 (6 bases). Between the trimmed V and J ends, which lost 3 bases and 5 bases, there was a span of 13 bases. The CDR3 runs to 14 residues. CDR1 is KGHSH and CDR2 is LQKENI in the germline V gene. Written as DNA, the CDR3 is TGTGCCAGCTCACCGCTGAGGGGGGTAACTGAAGCTTTCTTT. This encodes CASSPLRGVTEAFF.

The chain has TRBV28 and TRBJ1-6, with D possibly TRBD1 on 6 matching bases. V lost 9 bases and J lost 6, with 12 bases in between. Per the germline V gene, CDR1 is MDHEN and CDR2 is SYDVKM. This CDR3 is built from 13 residues. The CDR3 DNA is TGTGCCAGTCACAGGGATAGTAATTCACCCCTCCACTTT. It is translated as CASHRDSNSPLHF.

With regard to this clone: This specimen includes other DNA sequences encoding the same CDR3. The chain is built from TRBV9 and TRBJ2-2, with D unresolved. CDR3 length: 12 amino acids. Per germline, CDR1 SGDLS and CDR2 YYNGEE. The V and J ends lost 4 bases and 2 bases respectively, with 3 bases between them. The CDR3 DNA follows: TGTGCCAGCAGCCTAAACACCGGGGAGCTGTTTTTT. This gives the protein CASSLNTGELFF.

This chain joins TRBV10-3 and TRBJ2-1, with 10 nucleotides matching TRBD2. The junction had 6 bases not matched to a gene; V was cut back by 2 bases and J by 8 bases. Germline V gene data show CDR1 as ENHRY and CDR2 as SYGVKD. The CDR3 runs 15 residues. The CDR3 loop is CAISELASGSHEQFF. The CDR3 DNA is TGTGCCATCAGTGAGCTGGCTAGCGGGAGCCATGAGCAGTTCTTC.

V usage is TRBV5-6 and J usage is TRBJ2-7; 11 nucleotides line up with TRBD2. This CDR3 is 17 amino acids long. From germline, CDR1 is SGHDT and CDR2 YYEEEE. Germline trimming cut 0 bases from V and 3 bases from J; bases unmatched to any gene: 8. The CDR3 loop reads CASSLVTASGGYYEQYF. The DNA of the CDR3 is TGTGCCAGCAGCTTGGTAACTGCTAGCGGGGGGTACTACGAGCAGTACTTC.

V usage is TRBV5-1 and J usage is TRBJ1-1; no clear D gene. The CDR3 length is 13 residues. Germline loops: CDR1 SGHRS, CDR2 YFSETQ. V was cut by 6 bases and J by 1 base, with 10 bases left in between. The CDR3 region is CASTASRNTEAFF. DNA for the CDR3: TGCGCCAGCACCGCAAGTAGGAACACTGAAGCTTTCTTT.

V is TRBV29-1 and J is TRBJ1-2; the D is unclear. CDR3 length: 13 amino acids. The V and J ends lost 1 base and 0 bases respectively, with 6 bases between them. From germline, CDR1 is SQVTM and CDR2 ANQGSEA. CDR3 nucleotides: TGCAGCGTTGAAGGAAAGGCTAACTATGGCTACACCTTC. Its protein is CSVEGKANYGYTF.

The V and J genes are TRBV7-8 and TRBJ2-6; D possibly matches TRBD1 or TRBD2 (6 bases each). The CDR3 loop spans 16 amino acids. Germline CDR1 is SGHVS and CDR2 is FQNEAQ. The V end lost 1 base, the J end lost 5 bases, and 12 bases lay between the germline ends. The CDR3 spells CASSLDWGARANVLTF. DNA of the CDR3: TGTGCCAGCAGCTTAGACTGGGGGGCTCGGGCCAACGTCCTGACTTTC.

V and J are TRBV13 and TRBJ1-1; tentatively, D is TRBD1 (6 bases). The germline CDR1 and CDR2 sequences are PRHDT and FYEKMQ (reference sequence). This CDR3 region has 16 residues. V lost 1 base and J 5 bases, leaving 17 bases between the germline ends. DNA for the CDR3: TGTGCCAGCAGCTTAGTAGGGGGGAGGACTGTAACTGAAGCTTTCTTT. Protein: CASSLVGGRTVTEAFF. Drawing the rest from reference TRBV13 and TRBJ1-1, the complete variable domain is AAGVIQSPRHLIKEKRETATLKCYPIPRHDTVYWYQQGPGQDPQFLISFYEKMQSDKGSIPDRFSAQQFSDYHSELNMSSLELGDSALYFCASSLVGGRTVTEAFFGQGTRLTVV.